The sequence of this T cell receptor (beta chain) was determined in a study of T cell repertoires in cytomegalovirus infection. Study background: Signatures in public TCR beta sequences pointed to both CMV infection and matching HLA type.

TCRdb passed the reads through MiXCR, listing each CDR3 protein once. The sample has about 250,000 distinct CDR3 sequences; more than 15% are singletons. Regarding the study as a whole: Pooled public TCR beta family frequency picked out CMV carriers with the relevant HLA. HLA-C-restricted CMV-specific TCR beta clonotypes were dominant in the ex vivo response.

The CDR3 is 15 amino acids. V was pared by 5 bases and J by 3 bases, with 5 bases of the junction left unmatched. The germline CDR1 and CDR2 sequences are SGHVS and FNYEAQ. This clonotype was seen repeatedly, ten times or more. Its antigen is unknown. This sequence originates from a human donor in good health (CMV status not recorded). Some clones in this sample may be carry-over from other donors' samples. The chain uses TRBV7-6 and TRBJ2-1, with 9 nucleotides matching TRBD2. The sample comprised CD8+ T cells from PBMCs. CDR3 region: CASSRTSGHYNEQFF. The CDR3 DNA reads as TGTGCCAGCAGCCGCACTAGCGGGCACTACAATGAGCAGTTCTTC.